A selection of T cell receptor beta chains follows, all from one sample in a study of control samples from healthy donors and cancer patients. The repertoire was sequenced with immunoSEQ multiplex PCR; TCRdb's copy has only in-frame clones and lacks some. The top ten hold 5.8% of the sample, which has some 80,000 clones, 85% to 95% seen once. Sequenced material: blood. The source of these receptors is a woman in her sixties in good health. Each CDR3 is given with its conserved first and last residue. The D gene is left open where the match is weak. The size entry is marked missing in some rows and otherwise reads once, few, many or a size class.

V gene,D gene,J gene,clone size,CDR3 DNA,CDR3 protein
TRBV28,TRBD2,TRBJ2-1,.,TGTGCCAGCAGTTTAGCTAGCGGGAGTGGCTACAATGAGCAGTTCTTC,CASSLASGSGYNEQFF
TRBV20-1,.,TRBJ1-3,.,TGCAGTGCTAGAGATAGGTCCAGCATATATTTT,CSARDRSSIYF
TRBV5-1,.,TRBJ1-3,.,TGCGCCAGCAGCTTGGAAGGGCCCGGAAACACCATATATTTT,CASSLEGPGNTIYF
TRBV30,.,TRBJ1-4,.,TGTGCCTGGAGTGCCAAGGCAGGCCGCCGAGGGGCTAATGAAAAACTGTTTTTT,CAWSAKAGRRGANEKLFF
TRBV6-1,.,TRBJ1-3,.,TGTGCCAGCAGTGAAGCTGGGGGGGGATCTGGAAACACCATATATTTT,CASSEAGGGSGNTIYF
TRBV7-3,.,TRBJ1-6,.,TGTGCCAGCAGCACTGACGGCGCGCATTCACCCCTCCACTTT,CASSTDGAHSPLHF
TRBV5-5,.,TRBJ2-7,.,TGTGCCAGCAGCCCCCTCGGGGGCTACGAGCAGTACTTC,CASSPLGGYEQYF
TRBV6-1,TRBD1,TRBJ2-5,.,TGTGCCAGCAGTGCGACAGGGGTCAAGCCTCAAGAGACCCAGTACTTC,CASSATGVKPQETQYF
TRBV10-3,.,TRBJ1-1,.,TGTGCCATCAGTGAGTTTTCTTCTGTCGATACTGAAGCTTTCTTT,CAISEFSSVDTEAFF
TRBV11-3,TRBD2,TRBJ2-7,.,TGTGCCAGCAGCTTAGGTGGGCTAGCGGGAGTCGAGCAGTACTTC,CASSLGGLAGVEQYF
TRBV28,.,TRBJ1-2,.,TGTGCCAGCATCCAACTTGACGGACCGCACCGAGCCGGCTACACCTTC,CASIQLDGPHRAGYTF
TRBV21-1,.,TRBJ1-5,.,TGTGCCAGCAGCAACCCCCGGACGGCGATTAATCAGCCCCAGCATTTT,CASSNPRTAINQPQHF
TRBV19,TRBD1,TRBJ1-5,.,TGTGCCAGTAGTATTACAGGGGAGCGTCAGCCCCAGCATTTT,CASSITGERQPQHF
TRBV19,TRBD1,TRBJ1-5,once,TGTGCCAGTAGTGACAGGGGGCAAAGACAGCCCCAGCATTTT,CASSDRGQRQPQHF
TRBV14,.,TRBJ2-7,.,TGTGCCAGCAGCCAAGAACGGCGGAGGACCTACGAGCAGTACTTC,CASSQERRRTYEQYF
TRBV7-2,.,TRBJ2-1,.,TGTGCCAGCAGCTTAGGCGAGCGGGTCCCTCCAAATGAGCAGTTCTTC,CASSLGERVPPNEQFF
TRBV6-2/TRBV6-3,TRBD2,TRBJ2-1,.,TGTGCCAGCAGCCCGACTAGCGGGAGTAATGAGCAGTTCTTC,CASSPTSGSNEQFF
TRBV5-6,.,TRBJ1-5,.,TGTGCCAGCAGCTTGGGCCCAGCGACGCCCCAGCATTTT,CASSLGPATPQHF
TRBV2,TRBD1,TRBJ1-2,.,TGTGCCAGCAGGGAAGGACAGGCCGTTCTATATGGCTACACCTTC,CASREGQAVLYGYTF
TRBV6-5,.,TRBJ2-1,.,TGTGCCAGCAGTTATGGTATTCAAGGGGAGCAGTTCTTC,CASSYGIQGEQFF
TRBV5-1,.,TRBJ1-3,.,TGCGCCAGCAGCACCGAATCGCCGGGAAACACCATATATTTT,CASSTESPGNTIYF
TRBV5-4,.,TRBJ2-7,.,TGTGCCAGCAGCGTAACAGGTACATCTGCCGAGCAGTACTTC,CASSVTGTSAEQYF
TRBV3-1/TRBV3-2,.,TRBJ2-3,once,TGTGCCAGCAGCCAAGGGGGTACAGATACGCAGTATTTT,CASSQGGTDTQYF
TRBV7-2,.,TRBJ1-5,.,TGTGCCAGCAGCTTAGATGGTCAGCCCCAGCATTTT,CASSLDGQPQHF
TRBV7-2,.,TRBJ2-1,.,TGTGCCAGCCACGGAGGGGGAAATGAGCAGTTCTTC,CASHGGGNEQFF
TRBV30,.,TRBJ1-1,once,TGTGCCTGGAGCTCAGGGAGAATGGCTTTCTTT,CAWSSGRMAFF
TRBV19,.,TRBJ2-5,.,TGTGCCAGTAGTCCAGGGGGGGAGACCCAGTACTTC,CASSPGGETQYF
TRBV14,.,TRBJ1-1,once,TGTGCCAGCAGCCCCCTTTCCAGGACCACTGAAGCTTTCTTT,CASSPLSRTTEAFF
TRBV28,TRBD2,TRBJ2-2,.,TGTGCCAGCAGCCCTACTACCGGGACTAGCGTCACCGGGGAGCTGTTTTTT,CASSPTTGTSVTGELFF
TRBV28,TRBD1,TRBJ1-5,.,TGTGCCAGCAGAGTAGGGACAGCCCGGGGGAATCAGCCCCAGCATTTT,CASRVGTARGNQPQHF
TRBV28,TRBD1,TRBJ2-2,.,TGTGCCAGCAGCAGACAGGGCCGAGGGATCGGGGAGCTGTTTTTT,CASSRQGRGIGELFF
TRBV28,TRBD1,TRBJ2-5,.,TGTGCCAGCAGTTCAGGACAGGGGGAAGAGACCCAGTACTTC,CASSSGQGEETQYF
TRBV30,.,TRBJ1-2,once,TGTGCCTGGAGTGTACTCGGTCTTAACTATGGCTACACCTTC,CAWSVLGLNYGYTF
TRBV6-1,TRBD1,TRBJ2-6,.,TGTGCCAGCAGTGAAGTGTTGGGACAGGGGAACTCTGGGGCCAACGTCCTGACTTTC,CASSEVLGQGNSGANVLTF
TRBV7-9,TRBD2,TRBJ2-1,.,TGTGCCAGCAGCCGGGACTACCGAGAGCAGTTCTTC,CASSRDYREQFF
TRBV19,.,TRBJ1-5,.,TGTGCCAGTAGTGTCAATCCACACCTTGAGGGGCTCCAGCCCCAGCATTTT,CASSVNPHLEGLQPQHF
TRBV28,.,TRBJ1-1,.,TGTGCCAGCAGTTTAAGTATTACTGAAGCTTTCTTT,CASSLSITEAFF
TRBV9,.,TRBJ2-3,.,TGTGCCAGCAGCGTAGGGTTGCCAGATACGCAGTATTTT,CASSVGLPDTQYF
TRBV7-6,TRBD1,TRBJ2-5,.,TGTGCCAGCAGCTTAGGGGGGACAGCACAAGAGACCCAGTACTTC,CASSLGGTAQETQYF
TRBV11-2,.,TRBJ2-3,.,TGTGCCAGCAGCTCAATGGAGGGGGATACGCAGTATTTT,CASSSMEGDTQYF
TRBV2,TRBD2,TRBJ2-7,.,TGTGCCAGCAGTGAAGGCCGACTAGCGGGTAGCGAGCAGTACTTC,CASSEGRLAGSEQYF